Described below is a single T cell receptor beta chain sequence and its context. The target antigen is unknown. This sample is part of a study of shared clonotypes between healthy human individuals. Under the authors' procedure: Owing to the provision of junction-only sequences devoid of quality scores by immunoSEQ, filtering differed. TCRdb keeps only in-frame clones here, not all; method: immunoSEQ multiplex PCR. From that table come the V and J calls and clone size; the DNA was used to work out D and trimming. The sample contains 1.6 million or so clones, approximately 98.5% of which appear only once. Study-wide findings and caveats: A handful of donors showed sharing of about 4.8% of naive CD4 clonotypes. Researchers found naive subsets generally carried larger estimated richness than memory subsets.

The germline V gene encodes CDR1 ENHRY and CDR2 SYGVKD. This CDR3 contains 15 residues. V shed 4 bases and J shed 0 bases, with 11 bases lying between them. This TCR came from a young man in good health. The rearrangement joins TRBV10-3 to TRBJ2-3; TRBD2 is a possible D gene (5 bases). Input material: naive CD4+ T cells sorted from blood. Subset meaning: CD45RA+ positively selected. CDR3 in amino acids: CAISVGSSSTDTQYF. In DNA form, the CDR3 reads TGTGCCATCAGTGTTGGGAGTTCGAGCACAGATACGCAGTATTTT.